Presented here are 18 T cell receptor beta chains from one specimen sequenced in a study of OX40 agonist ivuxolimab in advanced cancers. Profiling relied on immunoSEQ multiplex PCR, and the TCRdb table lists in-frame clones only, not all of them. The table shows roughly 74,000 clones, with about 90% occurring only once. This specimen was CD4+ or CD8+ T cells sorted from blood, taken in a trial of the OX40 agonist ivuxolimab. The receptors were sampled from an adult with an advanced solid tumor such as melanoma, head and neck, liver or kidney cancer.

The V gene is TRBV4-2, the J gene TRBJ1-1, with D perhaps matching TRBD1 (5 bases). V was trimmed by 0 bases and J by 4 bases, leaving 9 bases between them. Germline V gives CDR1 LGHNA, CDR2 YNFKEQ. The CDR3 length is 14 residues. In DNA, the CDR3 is TGTGCCAGCAGCCAAGATCGGGGGAGCACTGAAGCTTTCTTT. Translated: CASSQDRGSTEAFF.

The CDR3 DNA reads TGTGCCAGCAGTTTCCACAGGGGAGGGATTCTGAACACTGAAGCTTTCTTT. Amino acid sequence: CASSFHRGGILNTEAFF. The chain employs TRBV28 and TRBJ1-1; 7 bases line up with TRBD1. Germline V gene data show CDR1 as MDHEN and CDR2 as SYDVKM. This CDR3 comprises 17 residues. The trim removed 3 bases at V and 0 bases at J, leaving 10 bases unmatched.

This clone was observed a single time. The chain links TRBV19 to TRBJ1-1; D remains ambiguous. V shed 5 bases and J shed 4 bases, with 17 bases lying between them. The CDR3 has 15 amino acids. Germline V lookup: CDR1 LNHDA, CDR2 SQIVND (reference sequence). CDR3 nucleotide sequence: TGTGCCAGTAGTGTTACCCCGCATTGGGGCACTGAAGCTTTCTTT. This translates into CASSVTPHWGTEAFF.

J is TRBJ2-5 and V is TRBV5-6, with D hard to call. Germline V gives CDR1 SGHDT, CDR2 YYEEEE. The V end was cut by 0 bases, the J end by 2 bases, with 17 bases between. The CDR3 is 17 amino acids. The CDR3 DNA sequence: TGTGCCAGCAGCTTGGCTCTCGGCACTCGGTGGCAAGAGACCCAGTACTTC. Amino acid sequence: CASSLALGTRWQETQYF.

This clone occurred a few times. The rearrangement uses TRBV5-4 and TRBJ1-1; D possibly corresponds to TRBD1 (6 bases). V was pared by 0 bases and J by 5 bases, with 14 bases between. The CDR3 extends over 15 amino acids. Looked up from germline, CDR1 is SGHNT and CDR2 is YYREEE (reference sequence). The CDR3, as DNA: TGTGCCAGCAGCTTGGCCTCGGTAGGGGGAACTGAAGCTTTCTTT. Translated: CASSLASVGGTEAFF.

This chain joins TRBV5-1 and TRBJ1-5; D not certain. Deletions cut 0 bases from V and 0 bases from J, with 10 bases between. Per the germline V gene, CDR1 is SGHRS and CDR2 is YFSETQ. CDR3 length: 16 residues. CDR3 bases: TGCGCCAGCAGCTTGGTAGGGTCGTTTAGCAATCAGCCCCAGCATTTT. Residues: CASSLVGSFSNQPQHF.

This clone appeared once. CDR3 DNA: TGTGCCAGCAGCCCAAGACTAGTCTCCTCAGGGGCCAACGTCCTGACTTTC. Amino acids: CASSPRLVSSGANVLTF. This sequence joins TRBV9 and TRBJ2-6; a weak D match, TRBD2 (6 bases). CDR1 and CDR2 from the germline V gene are SGDLS and YYNGEE. The CDR3 runs 17 residues. Trimming removed 4 bases from V and 4 bases from J, with 18 bases in between.

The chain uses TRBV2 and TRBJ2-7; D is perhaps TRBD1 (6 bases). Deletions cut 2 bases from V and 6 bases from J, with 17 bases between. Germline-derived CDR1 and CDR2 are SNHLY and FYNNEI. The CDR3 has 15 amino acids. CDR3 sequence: CASSELVRGDGEQYF. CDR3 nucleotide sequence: TGTGCCAGCAGTGAACTGGTCAGGGGTGACGGCGAGCAGTACTTC.

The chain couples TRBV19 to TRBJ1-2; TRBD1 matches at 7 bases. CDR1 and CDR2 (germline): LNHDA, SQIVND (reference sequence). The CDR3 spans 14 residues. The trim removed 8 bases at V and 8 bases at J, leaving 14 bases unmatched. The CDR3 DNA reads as TGTGCCAGTGCCCGGCCGACAGGGACGGGAGGCTACACCTTC. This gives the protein CASARPTGTGGYTF.

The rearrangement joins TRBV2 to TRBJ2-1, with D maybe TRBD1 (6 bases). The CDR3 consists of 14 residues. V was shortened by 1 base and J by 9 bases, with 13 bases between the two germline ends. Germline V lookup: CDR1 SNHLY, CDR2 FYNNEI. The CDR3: CASSEVRWGREQFF. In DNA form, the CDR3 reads TGTGCCAGCAGTGAAGTGAGGTGGGGGCGTGAGCAGTTCTTC.

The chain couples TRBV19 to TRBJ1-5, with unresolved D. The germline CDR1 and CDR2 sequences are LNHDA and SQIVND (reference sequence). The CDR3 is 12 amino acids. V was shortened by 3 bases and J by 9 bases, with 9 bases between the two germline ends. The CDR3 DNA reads TGTGCCAGTAGTATCTCCCTTCTGCCCCAGCATTTT. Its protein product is CASSISLLPQHF.

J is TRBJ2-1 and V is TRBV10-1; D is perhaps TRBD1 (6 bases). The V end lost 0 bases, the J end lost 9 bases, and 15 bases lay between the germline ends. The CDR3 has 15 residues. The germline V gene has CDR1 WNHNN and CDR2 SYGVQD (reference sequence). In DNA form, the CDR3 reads TGCGCCAGCAGTGAGTCGGGGGTAGGGGGTACTGAGCAGTTCTTC. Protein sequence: CASSESGVGGTEQFF.

The CDR3: CASSLGAGDYNEQFF. CDR3 sequence (DNA): TGCGCCAGCAGCTTGGGAGCGGGAGACTACAATGAGCAGTTCTTC. The V and J genes are TRBV5-1 and TRBJ2-1, with TRBD2 matching 8 bases. The V segment lost 0 bases and the J segment 3 bases; nucleotides outside the gene matches: 2. Germline assignment: CDR1 SGHRS and CDR2 YFSETQ. CDR3 length equals 15 residues.

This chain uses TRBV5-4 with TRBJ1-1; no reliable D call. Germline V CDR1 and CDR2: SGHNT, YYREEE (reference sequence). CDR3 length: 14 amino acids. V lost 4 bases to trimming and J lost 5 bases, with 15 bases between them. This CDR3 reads CASSPEGRRTEAFF. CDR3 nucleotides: TGTGCCAGCAGCCCCGAAGGGAGAAGGACTGAAGCTTTCTTT.

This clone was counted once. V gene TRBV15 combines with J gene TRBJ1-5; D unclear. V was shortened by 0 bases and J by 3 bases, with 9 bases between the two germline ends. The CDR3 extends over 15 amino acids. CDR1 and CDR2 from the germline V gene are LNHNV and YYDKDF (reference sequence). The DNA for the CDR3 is TGTGCCACCAGCAGAGATATGGCAGTCAATCAGCCCCAGCATTTT. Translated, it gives CATSRDMAVNQPQHF.

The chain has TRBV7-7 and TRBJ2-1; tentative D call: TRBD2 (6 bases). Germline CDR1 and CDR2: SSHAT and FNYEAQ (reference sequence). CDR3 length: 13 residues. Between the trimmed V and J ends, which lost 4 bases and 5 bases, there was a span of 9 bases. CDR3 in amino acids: CASSSDYHNEQFF. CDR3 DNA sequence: TGTGCCAGCAGCTCGGACTACCACAATGAGCAGTTCTTC.

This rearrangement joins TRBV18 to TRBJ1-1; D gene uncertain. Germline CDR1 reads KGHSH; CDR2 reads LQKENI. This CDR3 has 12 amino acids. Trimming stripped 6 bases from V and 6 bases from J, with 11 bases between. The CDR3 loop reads CASSLVGAEAFF. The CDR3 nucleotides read TGTGCCAGCTCGCTCGTCGGGGCTGAAGCTTTCTTT.

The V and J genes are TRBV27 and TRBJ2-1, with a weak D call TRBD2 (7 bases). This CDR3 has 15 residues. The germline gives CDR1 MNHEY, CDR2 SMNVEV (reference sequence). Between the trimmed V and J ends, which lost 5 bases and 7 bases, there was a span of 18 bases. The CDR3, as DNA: TGTGCCAGCAGTCCTAGGGGGGGGATAGGGAATGAGCAGTTCTTC. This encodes CASSPRGGIGNEQFF.